This T cell receptor beta chain is drawn from a study of regulatory T cells in long-lasting Graves disease. General study findings and limits: Among samples with persistent disease, TRBV28, TRBJ1-2 and TRBJ2-5 were favored. Among persistent patients, a larger number of public clonotypes were shared (about 2,700) than among newly diagnosed patients (under 1,000).

Described time point: newly diagnosed GD, antithyroid drugs for less than 3 months. From RNA extracted from PBMCs, the TCR library was made. Collection of peripheral blood (about 10 milliliters) was done using EDTA tubes. The CDR3 has 13 residues. Germline CDR1 DFQATT, CDR2 SNEGSKA (reference sequence). V gave up 1 base and J gave up 0 bases, with 4 bases separating them. This clonotype was seen repeatedly, ten times or more. The antigen is not known. CDR3-region Arm-PCR and iRepertoire HTBI primers produced the TCR beta libraries. From the multiplex PCR reads, TCRdb called clonotypes with MiXCR, one entry per CDR3 protein. The sample holds around 250,000 distinct CDR3 sequences; roughly 18% are singletons and the top ten take less than 15%. The same specimen was also included in a second study, on T cells in Graves' hyperthyroidism and ophthalmopathy.

This chain connects TRBV20-1 to TRBJ1-3; no reliable D call. The clonotype comes from a woman in her twenties or thirties with Graves disease. Specimen: peripheral blood mononuclear cells (PBMCs), collected at new diagnosis, from a patient treated with antithyroid drugs. Here the CDR3 reads CSARVISGNTIYF. The CDR3 DNA follows: TGCAGTGCTAGAGTAATCTCTGGAAACACCATATATTTT.